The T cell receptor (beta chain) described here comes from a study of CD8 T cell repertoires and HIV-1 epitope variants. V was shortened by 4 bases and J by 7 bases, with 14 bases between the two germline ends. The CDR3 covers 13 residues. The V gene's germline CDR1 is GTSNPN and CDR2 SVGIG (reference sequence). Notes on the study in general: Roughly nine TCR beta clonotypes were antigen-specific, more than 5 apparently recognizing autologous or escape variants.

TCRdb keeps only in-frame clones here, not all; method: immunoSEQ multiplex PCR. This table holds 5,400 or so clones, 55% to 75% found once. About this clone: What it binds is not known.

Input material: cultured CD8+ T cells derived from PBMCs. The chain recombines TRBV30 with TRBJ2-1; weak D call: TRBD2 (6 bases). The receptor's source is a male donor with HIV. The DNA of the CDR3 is TGTGCCTGGATCCGGGACTCATTAAATGAGCAGTTCTTC. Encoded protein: CAWIRDSLNEQFF.